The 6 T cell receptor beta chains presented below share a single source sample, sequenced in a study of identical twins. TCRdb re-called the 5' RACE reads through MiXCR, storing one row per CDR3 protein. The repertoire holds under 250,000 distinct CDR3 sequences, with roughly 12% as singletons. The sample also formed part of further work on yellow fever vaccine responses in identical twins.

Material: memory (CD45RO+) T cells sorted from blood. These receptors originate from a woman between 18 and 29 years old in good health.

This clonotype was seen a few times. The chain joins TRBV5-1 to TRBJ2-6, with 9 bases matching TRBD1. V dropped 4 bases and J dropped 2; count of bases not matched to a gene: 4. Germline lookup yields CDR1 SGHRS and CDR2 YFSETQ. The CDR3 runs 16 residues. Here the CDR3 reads CASSDTGGAGANVLTF. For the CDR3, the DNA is TGCGCCAGCAGCGATACAGGGGGCGCTGGGGCCAACGTCCTGACTTTC.

The chain's CDR3 is CSARRGPDTGELFF. The CDR3 DNA sequence: TGCAGTGCTAGGAGAGGGCCCGACACCGGGGAGCTGTTTTTT. This chain links TRBV20-1 with TRBJ2-2, with a possible D match to TRBD2 (5 bases). Germline CDR1 DFQATT, CDR2 SNEGSKA (reference sequence). This CDR3 is built from 14 residues. V lost 3 bases to trimming and J lost 3 bases, with 11 bases between them.

The CDR3 sequence is CSVVSGANVLTF. The CDR3 region has the DNA TGCAGTGTGGTCTCTGGGGCCAACGTCCTGACTTTC. This chain uses TRBV20-1 with TRBJ2-6; no definite D call. This CDR3 is built from 12 residues. V shed 7 bases and J shed 0 bases, with 4 bases lying between them. The germline CDR1 and CDR2 sequences are DFQATT and SNEGSKA (reference sequence).

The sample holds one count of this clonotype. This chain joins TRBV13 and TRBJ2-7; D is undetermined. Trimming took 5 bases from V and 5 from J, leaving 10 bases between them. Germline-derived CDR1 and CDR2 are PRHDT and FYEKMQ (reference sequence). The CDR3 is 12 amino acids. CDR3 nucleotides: TGTGCCAGCAGCATTCTGGGCCACGAGCAGTACTTC. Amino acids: CASSILGHEQYF.

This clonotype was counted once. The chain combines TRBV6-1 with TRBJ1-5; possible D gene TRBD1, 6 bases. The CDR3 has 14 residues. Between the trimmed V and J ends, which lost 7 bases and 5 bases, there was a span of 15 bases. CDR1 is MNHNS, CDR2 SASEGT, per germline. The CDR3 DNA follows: TGTGCCAGCACCCCCGGACAGACCCATCAGCCCCAGCATTTT. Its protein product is CASTPGQTHQPQHF.

CDR3 residues: CASRRTVSYNEQFF. The CDR3 coding sequence is TGTGCCAGCAGACGGACGGTCTCCTACAATGAGCAGTTCTTC. The rearrangement joins TRBV6-1 to TRBJ2-1; no definite D call. Trimming pared 6 bases from V and 0 bases from J, leaving 9 bases between. CDR1 MNHNS and CDR2 SASEGT come from the germline V gene. This CDR3 region has 14 residues.